This T cell receptor (beta chain) was recovered during a study of regulatory T cells in long-lasting Graves disease. There are many counts of this clonotype. Its antigen is not identified. V was pared by 3 bases and J by 7 bases, with 19 bases of the junction left unmatched. Germline CDR1 is LNHDA and CDR2 is SQIVND (reference sequence). The CDR3 runs 19 residues. Study-wide points: Relative to new patients (roughly 900), persistent patients exhibited greater sharing of public clonotypes (approximately 3,000). Repertoires from persistent disease leaned toward TRBV28, TRBJ1-2 and TRBJ2-5.

The time point was: newly diagnosed GD, antithyroid drugs for less than 3 months. Following extraction of RNA from PBMCs, that RNA was used to make the TCR library. Construction of the TCR beta libraries employed iRepertoire HTBI primers in conjunction with Arm-PCR of CDR3 regions. TCRdb reprocessed the multiplex PCR reads via MiXCR and lists one record per CDR3 protein. The table includes about 430,000 distinct CDR3 sequences, about 15% detected once. The same specimen was also included in a second study, on T cells in Graves' hyperthyroidism and ophthalmopathy. From that study: Carried out on the TCR CDR3, a first-round RT-PCR used the HTBI primer set.

This TCR derives from a woman aged 40-49 years with Graves disease. The material sequenced was peripheral blood mononuclear cells (PBMCs), taken at new diagnosis, from a patient treated with antithyroid drugs. V usage is TRBV19 and J usage is TRBJ2-1; 9 bases agree with TRBD2. The CDR3 spells CASSIRREGRAHTRNEQFF. The CDR3 DNA is TGTGCCAGTAGTATTAGGCGGGAGGGTAGGGCACACACACGGAATGAGCAGTTCTTC.